The T cell receptor beta chain described here comes from a study of blood T cell repertoires in COVID-19 (dated by TCRdb to between 2020 and 2021). Turning to the overall study: Samples from collaborators originated in the United States, Italy and Spain and spanned both the acute and convalescent phases of COVID-19. The prospective study material was composed of cDNA or gDNA derived from T cells, B-cell-depleted T cells, or PBMCs. The dataset comprised deeply sampled blood TCRbeta repertoires from subjects exposed to, actively infected with, or recovered from COVID-19. A freely available public database, intended as a resource for researchers studying the immune response to SARS-CoV-2, is where the repertoires were released. Samples were obtained from the ongoing ImmuneRACE study (first 160 participants) and from about 1,300 subjects provided by 6 global collaborators. Sample metadata almost always included a de-identified subject ID, COVID-19 status, age in years and sex. Where HLA class I and class II types were available, the types were taken from metadata supplied by the sample provider, not from assay-based typing. Study-level results and caveats: The quantity of clinical and demographic metadata differed by source and by participant and was supplied without curation.

Points on this clone: Its antigen target is currently unknown. No base quality information exists; no much larger clone differs at one position.

The CDR3, from cysteine to phenylalanine, totals 15 residues. Left in the record is the CDR3 DNA by itself, 45 bases read in frame from the first base. CDR1 SGHDN and CDR2 FVKESK are derived from the germline V gene. The junction shows trimming of 4 bases on V and 5 bases on J, and the gene matches do not reach 5 bases of it. TCRbeta CDR3 regions were amplified from genomic DNA by means of the immunoSEQ Assay, a bias-controlled multiplex PCR. Regarding the original processing steps: Nucleated cell counts per sample were estimated from amplification of reference gene primers within the assay. To quantify the absolute abundance of each unique TCRbeta CDR3 rearrangement, sequence reads were collapsed and filtered. Productive Simpson clonality was computed per sample as the square root of Simpson's diversity index over productive rearrangements. In TCRdb, the immuneACCESS table is reduced to in-frame sequences with V and J assigned. These tables do not hold every clone; where another copy was compared, an unresolved V gene accounts for under half, and the others remain unexplained. The V and J calls and clone size are taken from that table; D and trimming were inferred from the DNA. This sample holds about 88,000 clones; roughly 85% were observed only once. The ten top clones hold about an eighth of the sample.

Whole blood was collected in K2EDTA tubes by collaborating institutions according to the institutions' own protocols. For TCRbeta analysis, collaborator samples were shipped as frozen whole blood, as isolated PBMCs, or as DNA extracted from either sample type. The sample was peripheral blood. The sequence was collected from a human donor in a cohort sampled during active COVID-19. Recombination joined TRBV14 with TRBJ2-1, with 10 central nucleotides matching TRBD2. CDR3 region: CASSPWTSGHNEQFF. Read as DNA, the sequence is TGTGCCAGCAGCCCTTGGACTAGCGGCCACAATGAGCAGTTCTTC.